This T cell receptor beta chain was recorded in a study of T cells after yellow fever vaccination. Overall study context: Those fractions that held only low numbers of cells were prepared using the SMART-Seq v4 Ultra Low Input RNA kit. Whole-study results and caveats: Detected again after the booster were most primary-vaccination clones, at 95% to 98% CD4 and 70% to 90% CD8. Weaker overall was a secondary response that nonetheless peaked faster, on day 5 versus 15. Clonotypes found in both CD4 and CD8 compartments made up a small share.

Trimming shortened V by 0 bases and J by 10 bases, and 7 bases separated the two germline ends. Germline lookup yields CDR1 SGHKS and CDR2 YYEKEE (reference sequence). The CDR3 is 11 amino acids. In its sample, this clonotype was seen a few times. Its antigen remains unknown. Each CDR3 protein gets one entry after TCRdb re-called the 5' RACE reads with MiXCR. The table includes 400,000 to 650,000 distinct CDR3 sequences, around a fifth detected once. The chain recombines TRBV5-5 with TRBJ1-1; D not certain. The clonotype was recovered from a man in his late teens or twenties who received the YFV17D yellow fever vaccine. The material was PBMCs, obtained 21 days after the first yellow fever vaccination. This chain's CDR3 is CASSLVSGAFF. CDR3 nucleotide sequence: TGTGCCAGCAGCTTGGTGAGCGGAGCTTTCTTT.